This paragraph reports one TCR beta chain. Unsorted bulk tissue (about 19-33 mg) underwent RNA and DNA co-extraction. This record belongs to a study of tumor-infiltrating lymphocytes in primary liver carcinoma. For the study at large: Samples produced roughly 3.65 to 8 million productive TCRbeta reads, comparable across tissue types.

The trim removed 10 bases at V and 2 bases at J, leaving 25 bases unmatched. CDR1 is SGHAT, CDR2 FQNNGV, per germline. The CDR3 covers 20 residues. Researchers generated TCR beta cDNA from about 460 ng of total RNA, relying on a constant-region primer. Sequencing libraries for TCR beta derived from three nested multiplex PCR rounds that used slightly modified ARM-PCR. The first two PCR rounds, approximately 10 cycles each, used TRBV1-TRBV30 forward primers and a C-beta reverse primer. TCRdb re-analysed the multiplex PCR reads in MiXCR, keeping a single row per CDR3 protein. This repertoire shows roughly 20,000 distinct CDR3 sequences, roughly 80% found once; its top ten account for almost 40%.

The gene calls are TRBV11-2 and TRBJ1-1; TRBD1 matches 10 bases. This TCR came from a woman aged 25 to 45 with primary liver carcinoma and hepatitis B virus infection. The sequencing input was liver tumor tissue from sampling region 4. As to subset: tumor region T4, right-lateral pole. The CDR3 DNA reads as TGTGCCAACAGAGCTCGGGACAGGGGAGGCAAGAGGTGGAGTAACACTGAAGCTTTCTTT. Protein product: CANRARDRGGKRWSNTEAFF.